This TCR beta chain was identified during a study of blood T cells in healthy people across ages. Study context: Template-switching capture recovered about one barcoded beta molecule per two T cells. Whole-study results and caveats: Age showed a roughly linear inverse relationship with TCR beta diversity per million T cells. The long-lived group displayed more naive CD4+ cells, plus higher diversity, than the aged donors did.

V was clipped by 1 base and J by 3 bases; unmatched bases: 6. CDR3 length equals 14 residues. Germline V CDR1 and CDR2: DFQATT, SNEGSKA (reference sequence). Donors were systemically healthy Caucasian individuals from Russia aged 6 to 90 years. There are many counts of this clonotype. The antigen remains unidentified. The use of a sample-barcoded 5' primer and a J-beta primer mix characterized a second PCR of roughly 7 to 11 cycles. Each CDR3 protein is one row after TCRdb ran MiXCR on the 5' RACE reads. This table has about 1.5 million distinct CDR3 sequences, less than 45% appearing once. Sequencing was performed on blood. The source of this sequence is a young woman in good health. The chain has TRBV20-1 and TRBJ2-7; the match to TRBD2 covers 7 bases. CDR3 in DNA: TGCAGTGCTAGAGGGCGGGGGACTTTCTACGAGCAGTACTTC. It is translated as CSARGRGTFYEQYF.